This TCR beta chain was captured in a study of shared clonotypes between healthy human individuals. Study results and limitations: Rarefaction revealed incomplete sorted-subset sequencing despite large depth. Exclusively blood specimens were collected; tissue repertoires likely differ. A handful of donors showed sharing of approximately 5% of naive CD4 clonotypes. Relative to their counterparts shared across all four donors, non-shared clonotypes exhibited diminished generation probabilities.

Sequenced by immunoSEQ multiplex PCR; TCRdb stores in-frame clones only, minus some. The table lists around 2.1 million clones, roughly 91% of them singletons. In the case of this clone: Its antigen is unidentified.

Naive CD8 cells comprised CD45RO-negative, CCR7-positively selected cells, excluding terminally differentiated effector memory CD45RA+ cells. Germline CDR1 and CDR2: MDHEN and SYDVKM. Deletions cut 2 bases from V and 5 bases from J, with 13 bases between. This CDR3 contains 14 residues. The receptor's source is a man aged 18 to 29 in good health. Some clones in this sample may be carry-over from other donors' samples. The chain has TRBV28 and TRBJ2-7; D might be TRBD1 (6 bases). The source material was naive CD8+ T cells from PBMCs. CDR3 protein: CASSLPRTVNEQYF. The CDR3 region has the DNA TGTGCCAGCAGTTTACCCAGGACAGTCAACGAGCAGTACTTC. Full variable domain (rest looked up from reference TRBV28 and TRBJ2-7): DVKVTQSSRYLVKRTGEKVFLECVQDMDHENMFWYRQDPGLGLRLIYFSYDVKMKEKGDIPEGYSVSREKKERFSLILESASTNQTSMYLCASSLPRTVNEQYFGPGTRLTVT.